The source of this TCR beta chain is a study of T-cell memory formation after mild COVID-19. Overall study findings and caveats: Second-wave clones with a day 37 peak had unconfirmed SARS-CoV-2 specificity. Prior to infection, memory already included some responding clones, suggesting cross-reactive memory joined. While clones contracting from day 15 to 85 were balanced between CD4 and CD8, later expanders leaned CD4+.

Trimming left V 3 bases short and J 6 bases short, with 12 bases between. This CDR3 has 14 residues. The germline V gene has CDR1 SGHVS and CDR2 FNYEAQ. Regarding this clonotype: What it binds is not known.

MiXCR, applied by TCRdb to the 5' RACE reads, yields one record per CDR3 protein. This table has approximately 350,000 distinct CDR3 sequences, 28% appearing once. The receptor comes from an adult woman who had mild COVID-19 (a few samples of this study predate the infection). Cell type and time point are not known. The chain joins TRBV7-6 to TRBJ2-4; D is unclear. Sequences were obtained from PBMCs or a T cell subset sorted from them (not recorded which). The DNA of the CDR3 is TGTGCCAGCAGCTTCGGCCCCTCGGGAAACATTCAGTACTTC. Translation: CASSFGPSGNIQYF.